In its sample, the clone carrying this T cell receptor beta chain was seen once. This entry belongs to a study of blood T cell repertoires in COVID-19. Study-level information: Whether acute or convalescent, the COVID-19 samples came from the United States, Italy and Spain. From T cells, B-cell-depleted T cells, or PBMCs came the material, which was cDNA or gDNA.

Original processing notes: Reference gene primer amplification in the assay estimated nucleated cell counts. TCRdb's copy holds only in-frame clones and misses some; the assay was immunoSEQ multiplex PCR. V and J calls and clone size follow that table, whereas D and trimming were derived from the DNA. Of some 490,000 clones in the sample, 70% to 90% were seen once. Germline loops: CDR1 DFQATT, CDR2 SNEGSKA (reference sequence). CDR3 size: 15 residues. V dropped 3 bases and J dropped 7 bases, with 19 bases sitting between them. Sequenced: peripheral blood. This chain connects TRBV20-1 to TRBJ2-1; TRBD1 is a possible D gene (8 bases). The receptor comes from a human donor in a cohort sampled during active COVID-19. CDR3 nucleotide sequence: TGCAGTGCTAGTCCCGGGGGGACAGGTCGGAATGAGCAGTTCTTC. It translates to CSASPGGTGRNEQFF.